A selection of T cell receptor beta chains follows, all from one sample in a study of blood T cells in healthy people across ages. TCRdb reprocessed the 5' RACE reads via MiXCR and lists one record per CDR3 protein. The data hold 850,000 to 1,300,000 distinct CDR3 sequences, with under 55% observed a single time. The specimen was blood. These receptors all come from a woman aged 55-69 years in good health. Both conserved end residues are part of each CDR3. The D gene is left open where the match is weak. The size field is filled for only some rows; it gives once, few, many or a size class.

DNA	CDR3	D	size	V	J
TGTGCCAGCAGCTTAGGGGGATCAGCTAACTATGGCTACACCTTC	CASSLGGSANYGYTF	.	.	TRBV7-2	TRBJ1-2
TGTGCCAGCAGCGTAGGACTAGCGGGGATACCCAATGAGCAGTTCTTC	CASSVGLAGIPNEQFF	TRBD2	.	TRBV9	TRBJ2-1
TGCAGTGCTAGAGAAGGGAGTCAGCCCCAGCATTTT	CSAREGSQPQHF	.	few	TRBV20-1	TRBJ1-5
TGCGCCAGCAGCCTCTACGGCCTGGCGGCCGCGATAGAGACCCAGTACTTC	CASSLYGLAAAIETQYF	.	.	TRBV4-1	TRBJ2-5
TGCAGCGTTTCTAGCGCGGGCAATCAGCCCCAGCATTTT	CSVSSAGNQPQHF	.	.	TRBV29-1	TRBJ1-5
TGTGCCAGCAGCTTGGTTTCAGTCCCCGAGCAGTTCTTC	CASSLVSVPEQFF	.	few	TRBV5-5	TRBJ2-1
TGTGCCAGCAGCGAAACAAACCTGAACACTGAAGCTTTCTTT	CASSETNLNTEAFF	.	.	TRBV12-3/TRBV12-4	TRBJ1-1
TGTGCCAGCAGCTCCGGTGGCAGGGGGCGTGGGTACGAGCAGTACTTC	CASSSGGRGRGYEQYF	TRBD1	few	TRBV11-2	TRBJ2-7
TGTGCCAGCAGGCGAAGGCTCAGGAATGAGCAGTACTTC	CASRRRLRNEQYF	.	.	TRBV12-3/TRBV12-4	TRBJ2-7
TGCGCCAGCAGCACGGGACAGGGGAAAGATACGCAGTATTTT	CASSTGQGKDTQYF	TRBD1	few	TRBV5-1	TRBJ2-3
TGCAGTGCTAGCCCTCCGGGACTAGCGGGCCACAATGAGCAGTACTTC	CSASPPGLAGHNEQYF	TRBD2	few	TRBV20-1	TRBJ2-7
TGCAGTGCTCCAGGTGGGCGGGACCCTGGGGCCAACGTCCTGACTTTC	CSAPGGRDPGANVLTF	.	.	TRBV20-1	TRBJ2-6
TGCAGTGCTAGAGAGGCCCCCGTTGGGCGGGACATTCAGTACTTC	CSAREAPVGRDIQYF	.	.	TRBV20-1	TRBJ2-4
TGCAGTGCTAGAGAGTGGGGACAGTCATCTTCACCCCTCCACTTT	CSAREWGQSSSPLHF	TRBD1	.	TRBV20-1	TRBJ1-6
TGTGCCAGCAGTGATTCAGGGTCAGAGACCCAGTACTTC	CASSDSGSETQYF	.	.	TRBV6-1	TRBJ2-5
TGCAGCGTTGAGGCGGATAGCAATCAGCCCCAGCATTTT	CSVEADSNQPQHF	.	.	TRBV29-1	TRBJ1-5
TGCAGTGCTAGGGCAGAGGGTTCTTACGAGCAGTACTTC	CSARAEGSYEQYF	.	.	TRBV20-1	TRBJ2-7
TGTGCCAGCAGCCTGAGCGGGAGGGCGTTAACCGGGGAGCTGTTTTTT	CASSLSGRALTGELFF	TRBD2	.	TRBV7-2	TRBJ2-2
TGCGCCAGCAGCCAAACACAGAAGTCCAATGAGCAGTTCTTC	CASSQTQKSNEQFF	.	.	TRBV3-1	TRBJ2-1
TGCAGTGCTAGAGTCCCTGGGGGCAATGAGCAGTTCTTC	CSARVPGGNEQFF	.	few	TRBV20-1	TRBJ2-1
TGTGTCAGCAGTTACGCCTTGGGCGGAGAGACCCAGTACTTC	CVSSYALGGETQYF	.	.	TRBV6-5	TRBJ2-5
TGTGCCAGCTCTACTGGACAGTCGAACACTGAAGCTTTCTTT	CASSTGQSNTEAFF	.	.	TRBV18	TRBJ1-1
TGTGCCAGCAGTCCCCAAGGGACCAGGGGCTACGAGCAGTACTTC	CASSPQGTRGYEQYF	.	.	TRBV27	TRBJ2-7
TGCGCCAGCAGCCCGGGACTAGAAAACATTCAGTACTTC	CASSPGLENIQYF	TRBD2	.	TRBV5-1	TRBJ2-4
TGTGCCAGCAGTGCCACTAGGGGCACCAGGGAGCTGTTTTTT	CASSATRGTRELFF	.	.	TRBV6-2/TRBV6-3	TRBJ2-2
TGTGCCACCAGCAGAGAAGGGCCGACCGAGCAGTACTTC	CATSREGPTEQYF	.	few	TRBV15	TRBJ2-7
TGTGCCAGCAGCGGGGGGCTAGCGCCGTACGAGCAGTACTTC	CASSGGLAPYEQYF	.	.	TRBV7-9	TRBJ2-7
TGTGCCAGCAGCCAGGACAACAGATACTATGGCTACACCTTC	CASSQDNRYYGYTF	.	.	TRBV3-1	TRBJ1-2
TGTGCCATCAGTGCTAGCGGCCAAGAGACCCAGTACTTC	CAISASGQETQYF	TRBD2	few	TRBV10-3	TRBJ2-5
TGTGCCAGCAGCCCCGAAAGGGCAGGGCCTCTCTACCACACCGGGGAGCTGTTTTTT	CASSPERAGPLYHTGELFF	.	once	TRBV7-9	TRBJ2-2
TGTGCCACCAGCAGAGACCGGGACGGAGACAATGAGCAGTTCTTC	CATSRDRDGDNEQFF	.	.	TRBV15	TRBJ2-1
TGTGCCAGCAGCTTATGGGGGCCCTCCTACGAGCAGTACTTC	CASSLWGPSYEQYF	.	many	TRBV7-2	TRBJ2-7
TGTGCCAGCAGTTCTACAGGGCGCGCTGAAGCTTTCTTT	CASSSTGRAEAFF	.	.	TRBV27	TRBJ1-1
TGTGCTAGTGGTTTGGGACAGGGCTACGAGCAGTACTTC	CASGLGQGYEQYF	TRBD1	few	TRBV12-5	TRBJ2-7
TGTGCCAGCAGTTCGATATACACGCGAACTAGCGGGAGCTCCTACAATGAGCAGTTCTTC	CASSSIYTRTSGSSYNEQFF	TRBD2	.	TRBV28	TRBJ2-1
TGTGCCAGCAGTTTGTGGGGGGACTATGGCTACACCTTC	CASSLWGDYGYTF	.	.	TRBV12-3/TRBV12-4	TRBJ1-2
TGTGCCAGCAGCTTAGCCCCCGGGACTAGCGGGAGCCCAGATACGCAGTATTTT	CASSLAPGTSGSPDTQYF	TRBD2	.	TRBV11-2	TRBJ2-3
TGTGCCAGCAGTTTAACCACGTCGTGGACTGAGCAGTTCTTC	CASSLTTSWTEQFF	.	.	TRBV12-3/TRBV12-4	TRBJ2-1
TGTGCCAGCAGCCAAGCCCCAGCGGCTACCTCCTCCGAGCAGTACTTC	CASSQAPAATSSEQYF	.	once	TRBV4-2	TRBJ2-7
TGTGCCAGCAGCTTAGAGCAGGGACTAGTAGGCTACGAGCAGTACTTC	CASSLEQGLVGYEQYF	TRBD2	few	TRBV7-9	TRBJ2-7